These T cell receptor beta chains were read from a single sample in a study of T cell responses to AZD1222 COVID-19 vaccine. The table came from immunoSEQ multiplex PCR; TCRdb's copy has only in-frame clones and leaves some out. The sample consists of more than 60,000 clones, about 90% of them appearing once. Sample: peripheral blood, taken on day 0 of AZD1222 vaccination. These receptor sequences come from an adult in good health. Both conserved end residues are part of each CDR3.

TRBV7-8	16	TRBJ1-4	CASSSYGQEDDEKLFF
TRBV7-2	10	TRBJ1-1	CASIVGEAFF
TRBV3-1/TRBV3-2	13	TRBJ2-1	CASSQGDYNEQFF
TRBV5-1	15	TRBJ1-1	CASSLEGVMNTEAFF
TRBV11-3	15	TRBJ1-4	CASSPEGRGIEKLFF
TRBV5-4	14	TRBJ1-5	CASSSGPSNQPQHF
TRBV19	13	TRBJ2-7	CATKDRGTYEQYF
TRBV19	18	TRBJ2-1	CASSSLPLADSSYNEQFF
TRBV11-3	13	TRBJ1-1	CASSLSFNTEAFF
TRBV12-3/TRBV12-4	13	TRBJ1-5	CASSLNSNQPQHF
TRBV9	16	TRBJ2-1	CASSVVPGAPYNEQFF